Presented here are 22 T cell receptor beta chains from one specimen sequenced in a study of Ad26.COV2.S vaccination and SARS-CoV-2 variants. TCRdb keeps only in-frame clones here, not all; method: immunoSEQ multiplex PCR. In the table there are some 420,000 clones, approximately 90% of which are singletons. Specified treatment: some 20 received Ad26.COV2.S at low or high dose, single or two shots; a few received placebo; per-sample allocation not given. Each sample was drawn 63 days after the first injection (of vaccine or placebo). The material was peripheral blood, obtained in a trial of Ad26.COV2.S vaccine versus placebo. These receptors were obtained from a person aged 18-65 years who received the Ad26.COV2.S COVID-19 vaccine or a placebo.

The V gene is TRBV7-2, the J gene TRBJ2-1; 9 bases match TRBD1. The CDR3 extends over 16 amino acids. Trimming removed 4 bases from V and 10 bases from J; junction bases left unmatched: 14. Germline CDR1 is SGHTA and CDR2 is FQGNSA. CDR3 in DNA: TGTGCCAGCAGCTCCTATCCCGGGACAGGGATAGGGGAGCAGTTCTTC. It encodes CASSSYPGTGIGEQFF.

The chain joins TRBV7-2 to TRBJ1-2; no clear D. Germline V gene lookup returns CDR1 SGHTA and CDR2 FQGNSA. This CDR3 is built from 13 residues. The V end was cut by 2 bases, the J end by 4 bases, with 8 bases between. Here the CDR3 reads CASSLRGPYGYTF. The CDR3 DNA sequence: TGTGCCAGCAGCTTACGAGGCCCCTATGGCTACACCTTC. Drawing the rest from reference TRBV7-2 and TRBJ1-2, the complete variable domain is GAGVSQSPSNKVTEKGKDVELRCDPISGHTALYWYRQSLGQGLEFLIYFQGNSAPDKSGLPSDRFSAERTGGSVSTLTIQRTQQEDSAVYLCASSLRGPYGYTFGSGTRLTVV.

This clone occurred once. The chain links TRBV5-6 to TRBJ2-7, with D perhaps assigned TRBD1 or TRBD2 (6 bases each). Germline CDR1 reads SGHDT; CDR2 reads YYEEEE. V lost 1 base, J lost 4 bases, and 15 bases lay in between. CDR3 length: 15 residues. The CDR3: CASSLSAGGPYEQYF. DNA for the CDR3: TGTGCCAGCAGCTTGTCCGCTGGGGGGCCTTACGAGCAGTACTTC.

This clone came up once. The V and J genes are TRBV6-5 and TRBJ2-1; D is unclear. Looked up from germline, CDR1 is MNHEY and CDR2 is SVGAGI. This CDR3 is built from 15 residues. Trimming took off 8 bases at V and 9 bases at J, with 23 bases between the two ends. The CDR3 region is CASSDSLMGYSEQFF. CDR3 DNA: TGTGCCAGCTCTGATTCCTTAATGGGGTATAGTGAGCAGTTCTTC.

In its sample, this clone was seen a few times. The chain recombines TRBV5-4 with TRBJ1-2, with 7 bases lining up with TRBD1. The V and J ends lost 9 bases and 8 bases, in that order; junction bases with no gene match: 10. CDR3 length: 12 amino acids. Germline-derived CDR1 and CDR2 are SGHNT and YYREEE (reference sequence). The CDR3 loop reads CATSRGERGYTF. CDR3 in DNA: TGTGCCACCTCCAGGGGGGAGAGGGGCTACACCTTC.

The chain is built from TRBV11-2 and TRBJ2-3; no clear D gene. The germline gives CDR1 SGHAT, CDR2 FQNNGV. The CDR3 is made up of 13 amino acids. Trimming left V 6 bases short and J 3 bases short, with 10 bases between. The CDR3 region has the DNA TGTGCCAGCAGATATGGGCCGACAGATACGCAGTATTTT. Translating gives CASRYGPTDTQYF.

The V and J genes are TRBV10-3 and TRBJ1-1; 11 nucleotides match TRBD1. CDR3 length equals 15 residues. The V segment lost 4 bases and the J segment 3 bases; nucleotides outside the gene matches: 4. Germline CDR1 ENHRY, CDR2 SYGVKD. In DNA, the CDR3 is TGTGCCATCAGTGGGCCGGGACAGGGGGACACTGAAGCTTTCTTT. This sequence encodes CAISGPGQGDTEAFF.

The genes are TRBV18 and TRBJ2-7; TRBD2 matches at 8 bases. The CDR3 length is 15 residues. Germline CDR1 is KGHSH and CDR2 is LQKENI. With V trimmed by 2 bases and J by 5 bases, 8 bases remained unmatched. CDR3 bases: TGTGCCAGCTCACCAACCGTTAGCGGGGTGCACGAGCAGTACTTC. It is translated as CASSPTVSGVHEQYF.

The J gene is TRBJ2-2, the V gene TRBV6-2 or TRBV6-3; 7 bases fit TRBD1. Per germline, CDR1 MNHEY and CDR2 SVGEGT. Trimming cost V 0 bases and J 5 bases; bases outside gene matches: 3. The CDR3 consists of 15 residues. CDR3 coding DNA: TGTGCCAGCAGTTACTCAGACAGGGCGACCGGGGAGCTGTTTTTT. Protein product: CASSYSDRATGELFF.

V is TRBV11-2 and J is TRBJ1-4; the D gene is possibly TRBD1 (5 bases). The CDR3 is made up of 16 amino acids. V lost 1 base to trimming and J lost 0 bases, with 9 bases between them. CDR1 SGHAT and CDR2 FQNNGV come from the germline V gene. CDR3 amino acids: CASSLGQTATNEKLFF. CDR3 bases: TGTGCCAGCAGCTTAGGACAGACTGCAACTAATGAAAAACTGTTTTTT.

The rearrangement joins TRBV4-3 to TRBJ2-1, with 10 bases fitting TRBD1. Germline-derived CDR1 and CDR2 are LGHNA and YSLEER. CDR3 length equals 14 residues. V shed 0 bases, J shed 8 bases, and the junction held 1 base outside the gene matches. The CDR3 reads CASSQEDRGDEQFF. CDR3 bases: TGCGCCAGCAGCCAAGAGGACAGGGGGGATGAGCAGTTCTTC.

The genes are TRBV7-8 and TRBJ2-3, with 11 positions matching TRBD1. V lost 5 bases to trimming and J lost 3 bases; unmatched junction nucleotides: 10. Germline V gene lookup returns CDR1 SGHVS and CDR2 FQNEAQ. This CDR3 is 17 amino acids long. The CDR3, as DNA: TGTGCCAGCAGCGGCGATCACGGGACAGGGGGTACAGATACGCAGTATTTT. This gives the protein CASSGDHGTGGTDTQYF.

V usage is TRBV7-3 and J usage is TRBJ2-5; D gene uncertain. This CDR3 has 13 residues. In germline, CDR1 is SGHTA, CDR2 FQGTGA. V was trimmed by 2 bases and J by 3 bases, leaving 7 bases between them. CDR3 sequence (DNA): TGTGCCAGCAGCTTAGGCAGCGAAGAGACCCAGTACTTC. Translating it yields CASSLGSEETQYF.

The chain has TRBV4-3 and TRBJ2-2; D is unclear. CDR3 size: 15 residues. The germline CDR1 and CDR2 sequences are LGHNA and YSLEER. V lost 1 base, J lost 5 bases, and 11 bases lay in between. The CDR3 DNA reads TGCGCCAGCAGCCAAGGGTTTAAGGAAACCGGGGAGCTGTTTTTT. It yields the protein CASSQGFKETGELFF.

The rearrangement joins TRBV11-2 to TRBJ1-3; tentatively, D is TRBD1 (5 bases). The length of the CDR3 is 17 residues. V was shortened by 1 base and J by 0 bases, with 13 bases between the two germline ends. Germline V gene sequence: CDR1 SGHAT, CDR2 FQNNGV. CDR3 nucleotide sequence: TGTGCCAGCAGCTTAGTCTCCCCGGGGCTCTCTGGAAACACCATATATTTT. Translated: CASSLVSPGLSGNTIYF.

The CDR3, as DNA: TGTGCCAGTAGTATAGTGGGGGCTCAGCCCCAGCATTTT. As protein: CASSIVGAQPQHF. The chain joins TRBV19 to TRBJ1-5, with a weak D call TRBD1 (6 bases). This CDR3 comprises 13 residues. V lost 1 base and J 6 bases, leaving 7 bases between the germline ends. Germline assignment: CDR1 LNHDA and CDR2 SQIVND (reference sequence). Supplemented by reference TRBV19 and TRBJ1-5, the full variable domain reads DGGITQSPKYLFRKEGQNVTLSCEQNLNHDAMYWYRQDPGQGLRLIYYSQIVNDFQKGDIAEGYSVSREKKESFPLTVTSAQKNPTAFYLCASSIVGAQPQHFGDGTRLSIL.

The rearrangement uses TRBV7-6 and TRBJ2-6, with 7 bases aligning to TRBD2. The CDR3 length is 17 residues. The V segment lost 1 base and the J segment 0 bases; nucleotides outside the gene matches: 3. Germline values: CDR1 SGHVS, CDR2 FNYEAQ. CDR3 coding DNA: TGTGCCAGCAGCTTAGTGGGAGGGCGCTCTGGGGCCAACGTCCTGACTTTC. Its protein product is CASSLVGGRSGANVLTF.

The chain uses TRBV4-3 and TRBJ1-1, with 8 bases matching TRBD1. The CDR3 contains 11 residues. V trimming: 9 bases; J trimming: 4 bases; junction bases outside the gene matches: 1. Germline lookup yields CDR1 LGHNA and CDR2 YSLEER. The CDR3 reads CASTGGTEAFF. The CDR3 nucleotides read TGCGCCAGTACAGGGGGCACTGAAGCTTTCTTT.

This clone was recorded only once. This chain uses TRBV28 with TRBJ2-7; 8 bases align to TRBD1. The CDR3 is made up of 15 amino acids. From germline, CDR1 is MDHEN and CDR2 SYDVKM. The trim removed 6 bases at V and 3 bases at J, leaving 10 bases unmatched. In DNA, the CDR3 is TGTGCCAGCAGAGAACCGGGACAGGTGATCTACGAGCAGTACTTC. Its translation: CASREPGQVIYEQYF.

V usage is TRBV5-4 and J usage is TRBJ2-2; 15 bases align to TRBD2. The V segment lost 4 bases and the J segment 0 bases; nucleotides outside the gene matches: 4. This CDR3 spans 18 amino acids. Germline-derived CDR1 and CDR2 are SGHNT and YYREEE (reference sequence). This chain's CDR3 is CASSQGLAGGPNTGELFF. In nucleotides, the CDR3 is TGTGCCAGCAGCCAAGGACTAGCGGGGGGGCCGAACACCGGGGAGCTGTTTTTT.

The chain carries TRBV15 and TRBJ1-5; TRBD1 is a possible D gene (6 bases). Germline V CDR1 and CDR2: LNHNV, YYDKDF (reference sequence). The V gene lost 0 bases and the J gene lost 4 bases, with 10 bases spanning the gap. The CDR3 has 15 residues. As DNA, the CDR3 is TGTGCCACCAGCAGAGATTTAGGGGGGAATCAGCCCCAGCATTTT. Residues: CATSRDLGGNQPQHF.

The rearrangement joins TRBV27 to TRBJ1-1, with D perhaps matching TRBD1 (5 bases). The length of the CDR3 is 13 residues. V lost 3 bases, J lost 6 bases, and 11 bases lay in between. The germline CDR1 and CDR2 sequences are MNHEY and SMNVEV (reference sequence). The CDR3 reads CASSFKGTAEAFF. CDR3 bases: TGTGCCAGCAGTTTTAAAGGGACGGCTGAAGCTTTCTTT.